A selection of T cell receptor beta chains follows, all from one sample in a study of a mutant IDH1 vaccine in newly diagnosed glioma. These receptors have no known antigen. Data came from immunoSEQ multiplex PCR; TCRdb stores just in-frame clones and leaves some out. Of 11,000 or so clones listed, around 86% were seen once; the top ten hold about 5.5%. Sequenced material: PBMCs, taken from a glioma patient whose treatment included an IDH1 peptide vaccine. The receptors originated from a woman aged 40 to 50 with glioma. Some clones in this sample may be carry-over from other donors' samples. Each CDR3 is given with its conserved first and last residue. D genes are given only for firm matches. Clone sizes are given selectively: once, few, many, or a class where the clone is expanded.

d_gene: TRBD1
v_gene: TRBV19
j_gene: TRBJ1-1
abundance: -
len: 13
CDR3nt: TGTGCCAGTAGGGACAGGGGGCTCACTGAAGCTTTCTTT
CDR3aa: CASRDRGLTEAFF

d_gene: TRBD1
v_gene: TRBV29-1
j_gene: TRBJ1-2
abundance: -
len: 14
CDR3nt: TGCAGCATCAGAAGGGGGACAGAGAACTATGGCTACACCTTC
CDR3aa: CSIRRGTENYGYTF

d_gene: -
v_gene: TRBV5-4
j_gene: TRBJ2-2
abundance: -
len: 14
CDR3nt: TGTGCCAGCAGCTTCTCACATAGGGACGGGGAGCTGTTTTTT
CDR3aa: CASSFSHRDGELFF

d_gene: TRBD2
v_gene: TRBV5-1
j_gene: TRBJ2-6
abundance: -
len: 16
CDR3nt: TGCGCCAGCAGCTTCGGGGGAGGGCCTGGGGCCAACGTCCTGACTTTC
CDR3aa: CASSFGGGPGANVLTF

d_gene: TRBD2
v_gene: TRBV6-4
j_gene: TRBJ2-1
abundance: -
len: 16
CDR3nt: TGTGCCAGCAGTGCCCTAGCGGGTTCAGGGGTATATGAGCAGTTCTTC
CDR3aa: CASSALAGSGVYEQFF

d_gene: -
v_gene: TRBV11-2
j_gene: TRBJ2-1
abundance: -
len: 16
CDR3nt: TGTGCCAGCAGCCCCACCGACAGACATTCCAACAATGAGCAGTTCTTC
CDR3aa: CASSPTDRHSNNEQFF

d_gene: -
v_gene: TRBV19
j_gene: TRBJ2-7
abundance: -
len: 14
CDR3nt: TGTGCCAGTAGTATCGGACTGGCGGGGTACGAGCAGTACTTC
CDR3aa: CASSIGLAGYEQYF

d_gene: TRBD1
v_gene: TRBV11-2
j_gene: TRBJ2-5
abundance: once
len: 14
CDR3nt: TGTGCCAGCGGACAGGGGAGGGCCAGGGAGACCCAGTACTTC
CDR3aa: CASGQGRARETQYF

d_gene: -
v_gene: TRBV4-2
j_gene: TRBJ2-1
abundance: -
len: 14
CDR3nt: TGTGCCAGCAGCCAAGATCCCTTCGACAATGAGCAGTTCTTC
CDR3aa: CASSQDPFDNEQFF

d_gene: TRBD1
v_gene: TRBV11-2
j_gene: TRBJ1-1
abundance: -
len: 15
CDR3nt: TGTGCCAGCAGCTTCGGGGACAGACTGAACACTGAAGCTTTCTTT
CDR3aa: CASSFGDRLNTEAFF

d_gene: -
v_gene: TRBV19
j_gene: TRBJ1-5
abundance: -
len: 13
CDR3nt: TGTGCCAGTAGTGGACAGCTGAATCAGCCCCAGCATTTT
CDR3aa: CASSGQLNQPQHF

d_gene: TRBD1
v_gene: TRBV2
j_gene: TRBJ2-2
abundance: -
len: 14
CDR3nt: TGTGCCAGCAGGGAAAGGGGGCTCACCGGGGAGCTGTTTTTT
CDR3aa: CASRERGLTGELFF

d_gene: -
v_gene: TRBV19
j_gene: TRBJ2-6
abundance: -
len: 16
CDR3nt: TGTGCCAGTAGTCCGGGACGGACGGAACGGGCCAACGTCCTGACTTTC
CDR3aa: CASSPGRTERANVLTF

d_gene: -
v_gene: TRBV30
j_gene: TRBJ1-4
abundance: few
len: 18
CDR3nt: TGTGCCTGGAGTTACTTCCGAGGAGGGCGAGCGGTCAATGAAAAACTGTTTTTT
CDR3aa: CAWSYFRGGRAVNEKLFF

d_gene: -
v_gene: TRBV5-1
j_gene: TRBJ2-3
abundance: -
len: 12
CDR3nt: TGCGCCAGCAGCTTGGTGGGAGATACGCAGTATTTT
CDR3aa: CASSLVGDTQYF

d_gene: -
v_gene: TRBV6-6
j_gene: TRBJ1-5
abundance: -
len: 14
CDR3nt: TGTGCCAGCAGTTACCCAGGGGAAGGACAGCCCCAGCATTTT
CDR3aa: CASSYPGEGQPQHF

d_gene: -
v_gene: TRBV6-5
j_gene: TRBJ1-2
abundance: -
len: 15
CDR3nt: TGTGCCAGCAGTCCCCCGATCGGGGGGCACTATGGCTACACCTTC
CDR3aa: CASSPPIGGHYGYTF

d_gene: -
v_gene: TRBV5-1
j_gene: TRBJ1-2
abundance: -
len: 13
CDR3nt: TGCGCCAGCAGCTTGGCCGGGACGGATGGCTACACCTTC
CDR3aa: CASSLAGTDGYTF

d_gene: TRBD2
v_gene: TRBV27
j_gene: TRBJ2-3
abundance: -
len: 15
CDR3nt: TGTGCCAGCAGTCCTCTAGCGGGAGGGCCAGATACGCAGTATTTT
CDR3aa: CASSPLAGGPDTQYF

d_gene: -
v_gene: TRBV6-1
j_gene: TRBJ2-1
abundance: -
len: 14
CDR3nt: TGTGCCAGCAGTGCTGGGGGGGCCAACAATGAGCAGTTCTTC
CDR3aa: CASSAGGANNEQFF

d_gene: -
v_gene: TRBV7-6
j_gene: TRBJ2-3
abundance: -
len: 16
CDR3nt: TGTGCCAGCAGCTTAACAGGCGGGGACTCAGCAGATACGCAGTATTTT
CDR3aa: CASSLTGGDSADTQYF

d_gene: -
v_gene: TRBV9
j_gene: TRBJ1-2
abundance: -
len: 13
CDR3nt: TGTGCCAGCAGCGATAGTGCCAGGGTCGGCTACACCTTC
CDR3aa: CASSDSARVGYTF

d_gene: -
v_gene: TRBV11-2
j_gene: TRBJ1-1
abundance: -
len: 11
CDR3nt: TGTGCCAGCAGCTTGGTAGGGGAGGCTTTCTTT
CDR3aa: CASSLVGEAFF

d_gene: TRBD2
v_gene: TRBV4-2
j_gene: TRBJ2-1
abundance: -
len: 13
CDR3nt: TGTGCCAGCAGCCAAGATTCGGGAGGACCTCTGTTCTTC
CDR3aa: CASSQDSGGPLFF